This is a list of T cell receptor beta chains from one sample in a study of PD-1 blockade in mismatch repair-deficient tumors. Data came from immunoSEQ multiplex PCR; TCRdb stores just in-frame clones and leaves some out. This sample has 15,000 to 20,000 clones, with over 70% found just once. The source material was PBMCs, sampled roughly 23 weeks after starting pembrolizumab. The origin of the receptors is an adult with mismatch repair-deficient cancer. Both conserved end residues are trimmed from each CDR3. Each record gives: V gene, J gene, CDR3 protein.

V: TRBV19
J: TRBJ2-3
CDR3: ASRDRDRAYTQY

V: TRBV14
J: TRBJ1-6
CDR3: ASSQGTGGHSPLH

V: TRBV29-1
J: TRBJ2-7
CDR3: SVGDSSYEQY

V: TRBV2
J: TRBJ2-3
CDR3: ASSSPGTSLPHDTQY

V: TRBV25-1
J: TRBJ1-1
CDR3: ASSDRGNTEAF

V: TRBV27
J: TRBJ1-3
CDR3: ASSPRGQISGNTIY

V: TRBV7-6
J: TRBJ2-3
CDR3: ASSLDPSVTDTQY

V: TRBV10-3
J: TRBJ2-5
CDR3: AISDPTLAGGETQY

V: TRBV28
J: TRBJ2-1
CDR3: ASSRFAGGSYNEQF

V: TRBV15
J: TRBJ2-2
CDR3: ATSRQQRNTGELF

V: TRBV7-6
J: TRBJ1-6
CDR3: ASSLSGDSNSPLH

V: TRBV9
J: TRBJ2-1
CDR3: ASSVEELEFMNEQF

V: TRBV18
J: TRBJ2-1
CDR3: ASSSGLADYNEQF

V: TRBV6-4
J: TRBJ2-2
CDR3: ASGTGDTGELF

V: TRBV4-2
J: TRBJ2-1
CDR3: ASSQDPGTSGSNEQF

V: TRBV5-1
J: TRBJ1-6
CDR3: ASSPVRQGRSLH